These T cell receptor beta chains were read from a single sample in a study of blood T cell repertoires in COVID-19. This table comes from immunoSEQ multiplex PCR, and its TCRdb copy is limited to in-frame clones, with some not included. The table records over 120,000 clones, 80% to 90% of them present only once. Sequenced material: PBMCs or T cells enriched from blood (not recorded which). The receptors were gathered from a man in his 60s who had recovered from COVID-19. Each CDR3 is given with its conserved first and last residue. A D gene is named only where the DNA matches it firmly. Not every row has a clone size; where given, it reads once, few, many or a size class.

size	V	length	D	J	CDR3	DNA
-	TRBV2	14	TRBD1	TRBJ1-1	CASSRDRGSTEAFF	TGTGCCAGCAGCAGGGACAGGGGAAGCACTGAAGCTTTCTTT
-	TRBV12-3/TRBV12-4	13	TRBD1	TRBJ2-1	CASSLRGPNEQFF	TGTGCCAGCAGTCTCAGGGGGCCAAATGAGCAGTTCTTC
once	TRBV27	15	-	TRBJ1-2	CASSPGYGPNYGYTF	TGTGCCAGCAGCCCGGGATACGGCCCTAACTATGGCTACACCTTC
once	TRBV20-1	11	-	TRBJ2-3	CSARGQEKRYF	TGCAGTGCTAGAGGACAGGAAAAACGGTATTTT
-	TRBV27	13	-	TRBJ2-1	CASSFGTYNEQFF	TGTGCCAGCAGTTTCGGGACCTACAATGAGCAGTTCTTC
once	TRBV5-1	13	TRBD1	TRBJ1-1	CASNFGQGTEAFF	TGCGCCAGCAACTTTGGACAGGGTACTGAAGCTTTCTTT
-	TRBV7-2	12	-	TRBJ2-5	CASSPQGETQYF	TGTGCCAGCAGCCCCCAGGGAGAGACCCAGTACTTC
-	TRBV5-1	13	-	TRBJ1-1	CASSQGPNTEAFF	TGCGCCAGCAGTCAGGGTCCGAACACTGAAGCTTTCTTT
-	TRBV5-1	14	-	TRBJ2-1	CASTSYSSYNEQFF	TGCGCCAGCACTAGCTATAGCTCCTACAATGAGCAGTTCTTC
-	TRBV5-4	11	-	TRBJ2-7	CASSLGQEQYF	TGTGCCAGCAGCTTGGGTCAAGAGCAGTACTTC
-	TRBV19	16	TRBD2	TRBJ2-1	CASHQGLAGGYNEQFF	TGTGCCAGTCACCAGGGACTAGCGGGGGGATACAATGAGCAGTTCTTC
-	TRBV3-1/TRBV3-2	15	-	TRBJ1-1	CASSPGSWMNTEAFF	TGTGCCAGCAGCCCAGGTTCGTGGATGAACACTGAAGCTTTCTTT
-	TRBV2	13	-	TRBJ2-7	CASSESLLLEQYF	TGTGCCAGCAGTGAAAGCCTCCTACTGGAGCAGTACTTC
-	TRBV28	15	TRBD1	TRBJ1-2	CASSSGQGAWYGYTF	TGTGCCAGCAGTTCAGGACAGGGGGCATGGTATGGCTACACCTTC
-	TRBV20-1	16	TRBD2	TRBJ2-1	CSASNFASGRVNEQFF	TGCAGTGCTAGTAATTTTGCAAGCGGGAGGGTAAATGAGCAGTTCTTC
-	TRBV18	16	TRBD1	TRBJ1-2	CASSPQQNRGQGGYTF	TGTGCCAGCTCACCACAACAGAACAGGGGGCAAGGTGGCTACACCTTC
-	TRBV6-4	15	-	TRBJ1-1	CASSEFAAVGTEAFF	TGTGCCAGCAGTGAATTTGCAGCGGTGGGTACTGAAGCTTTCTTT
-	TRBV18	13	TRBD1	TRBJ1-6	CASSQGANSPLHF	TGTGCCAGCTCACAGGGGGCCAATTCACCCCTCCACTTT
-	TRBV5-1	14	-	TRBJ2-7	CASSLAGIPYEQYF	TGCGCCAGCAGCTTGGCAGGGATCCCCTACGAGCAGTACTTC
-	TRBV19	18	TRBD1	TRBJ2-2	CASTRPSGQGENTGELFF	TGTGCCAGTACCCGGCCCTCGGGACAGGGGGAAAACACCGGGGAGCTGTTTTTT
-	TRBV7-8	14	-	TRBJ1-1	CASTRGGFNTEAFF	TGTGCCAGCACCCGTGGAGGTTTTAACACTGAAGCTTTCTTT
-	TRBV24-1	14	-	TRBJ1-2	CATSAGTTSYGYTF	TGTGCCACCAGTGCTGGGACAACTAGCTATGGCTACACCTTC